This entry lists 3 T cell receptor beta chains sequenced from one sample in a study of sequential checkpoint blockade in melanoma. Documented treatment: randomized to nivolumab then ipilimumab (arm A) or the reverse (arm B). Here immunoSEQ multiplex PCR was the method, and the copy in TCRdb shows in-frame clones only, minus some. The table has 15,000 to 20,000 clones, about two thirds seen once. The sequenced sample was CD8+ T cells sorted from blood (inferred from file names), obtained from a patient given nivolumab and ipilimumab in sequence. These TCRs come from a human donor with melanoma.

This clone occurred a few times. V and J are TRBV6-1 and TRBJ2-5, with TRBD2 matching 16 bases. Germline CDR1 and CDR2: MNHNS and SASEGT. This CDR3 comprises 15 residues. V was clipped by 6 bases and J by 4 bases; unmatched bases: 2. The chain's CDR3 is CASSGTSGGAETQYF. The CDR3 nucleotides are TGTGCCAGCAGCGGGACTAGCGGGGGGGCAGAGACCCAGTACTTC.

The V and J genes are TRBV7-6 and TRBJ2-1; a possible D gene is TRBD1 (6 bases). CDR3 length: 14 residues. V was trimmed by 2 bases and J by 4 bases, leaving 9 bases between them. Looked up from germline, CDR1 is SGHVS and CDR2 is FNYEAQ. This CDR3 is CASSLTQGYNEQFF. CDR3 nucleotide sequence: TGTGCCAGCAGCTTAACACAGGGTTACAATGAGCAGTTCTTC.

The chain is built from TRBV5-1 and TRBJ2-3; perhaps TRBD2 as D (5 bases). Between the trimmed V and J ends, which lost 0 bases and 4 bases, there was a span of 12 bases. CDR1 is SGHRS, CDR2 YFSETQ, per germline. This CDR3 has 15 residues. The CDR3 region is CASSLGPSSADTQYF. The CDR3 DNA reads TGCGCCAGCAGCTTGGGTCCTAGCTCAGCAGATACGCAGTATTTT.